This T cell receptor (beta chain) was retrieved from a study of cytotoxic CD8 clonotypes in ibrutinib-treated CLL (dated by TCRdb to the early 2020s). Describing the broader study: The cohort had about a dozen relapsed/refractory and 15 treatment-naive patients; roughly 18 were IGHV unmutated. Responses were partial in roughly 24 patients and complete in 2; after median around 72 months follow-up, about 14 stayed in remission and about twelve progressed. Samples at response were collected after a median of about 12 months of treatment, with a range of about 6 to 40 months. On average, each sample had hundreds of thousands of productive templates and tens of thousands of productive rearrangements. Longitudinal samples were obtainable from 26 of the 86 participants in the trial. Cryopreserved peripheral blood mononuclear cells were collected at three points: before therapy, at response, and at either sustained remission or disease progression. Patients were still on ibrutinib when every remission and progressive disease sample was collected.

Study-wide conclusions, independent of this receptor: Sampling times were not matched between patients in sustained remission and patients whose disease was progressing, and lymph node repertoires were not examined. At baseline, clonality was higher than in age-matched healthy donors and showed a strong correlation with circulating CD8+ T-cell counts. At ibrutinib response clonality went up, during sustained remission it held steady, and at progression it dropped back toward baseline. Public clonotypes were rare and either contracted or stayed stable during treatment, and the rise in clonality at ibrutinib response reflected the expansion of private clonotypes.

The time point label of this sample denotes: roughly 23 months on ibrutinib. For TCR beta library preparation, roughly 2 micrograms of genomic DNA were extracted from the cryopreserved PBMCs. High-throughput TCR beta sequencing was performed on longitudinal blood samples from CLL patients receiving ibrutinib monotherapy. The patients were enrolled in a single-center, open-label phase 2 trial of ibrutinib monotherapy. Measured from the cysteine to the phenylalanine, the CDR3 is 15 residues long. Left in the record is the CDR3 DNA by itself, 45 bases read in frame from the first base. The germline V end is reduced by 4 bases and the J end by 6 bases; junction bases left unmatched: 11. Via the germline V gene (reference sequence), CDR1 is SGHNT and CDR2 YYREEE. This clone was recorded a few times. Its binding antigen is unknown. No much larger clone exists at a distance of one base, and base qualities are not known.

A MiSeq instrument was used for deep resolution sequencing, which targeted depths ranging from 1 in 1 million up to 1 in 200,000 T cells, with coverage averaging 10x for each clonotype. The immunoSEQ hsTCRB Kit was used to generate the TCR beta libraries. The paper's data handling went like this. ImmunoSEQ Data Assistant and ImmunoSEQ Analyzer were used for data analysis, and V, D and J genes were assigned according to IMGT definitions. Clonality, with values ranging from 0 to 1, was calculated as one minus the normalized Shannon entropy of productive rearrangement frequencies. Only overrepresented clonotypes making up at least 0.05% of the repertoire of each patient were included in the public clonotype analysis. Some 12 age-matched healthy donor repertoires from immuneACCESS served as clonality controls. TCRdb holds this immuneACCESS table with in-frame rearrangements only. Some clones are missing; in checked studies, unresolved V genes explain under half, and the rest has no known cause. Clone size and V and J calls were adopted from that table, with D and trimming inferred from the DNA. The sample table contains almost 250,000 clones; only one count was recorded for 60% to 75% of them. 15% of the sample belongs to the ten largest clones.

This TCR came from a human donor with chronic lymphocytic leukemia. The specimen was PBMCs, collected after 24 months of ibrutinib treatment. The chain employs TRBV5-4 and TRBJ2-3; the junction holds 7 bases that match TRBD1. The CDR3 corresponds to CASSARQGPGDTQYF. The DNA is TGTGCCAGCAGCGCCAGACAGGGCCCTGGGGATACGCAGTATTTT.